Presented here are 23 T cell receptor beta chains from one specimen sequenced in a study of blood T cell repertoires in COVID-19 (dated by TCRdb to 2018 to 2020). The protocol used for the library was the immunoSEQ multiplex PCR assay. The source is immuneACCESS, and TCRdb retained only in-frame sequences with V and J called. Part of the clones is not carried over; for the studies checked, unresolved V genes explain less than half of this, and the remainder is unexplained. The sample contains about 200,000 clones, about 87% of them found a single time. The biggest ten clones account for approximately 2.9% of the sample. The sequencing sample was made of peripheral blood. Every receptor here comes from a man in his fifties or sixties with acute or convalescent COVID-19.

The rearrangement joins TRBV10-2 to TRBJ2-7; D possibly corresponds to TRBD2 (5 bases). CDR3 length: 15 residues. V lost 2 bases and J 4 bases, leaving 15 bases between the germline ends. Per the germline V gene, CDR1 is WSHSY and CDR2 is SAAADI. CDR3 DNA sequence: TGCGCCAGCAGTGAGCGTTCAGGAGGCATGTACGAGCAGTACTTC. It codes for CASSERSGGMYEQYF.

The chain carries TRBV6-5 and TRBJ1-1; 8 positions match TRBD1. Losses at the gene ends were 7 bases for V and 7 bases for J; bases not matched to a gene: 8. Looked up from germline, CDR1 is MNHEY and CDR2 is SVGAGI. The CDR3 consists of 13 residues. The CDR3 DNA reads TGTGCCAGCAAAGGACAGGGCTCCATTGAAGCTTTCTTT. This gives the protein CASKGQGSIEAFF.

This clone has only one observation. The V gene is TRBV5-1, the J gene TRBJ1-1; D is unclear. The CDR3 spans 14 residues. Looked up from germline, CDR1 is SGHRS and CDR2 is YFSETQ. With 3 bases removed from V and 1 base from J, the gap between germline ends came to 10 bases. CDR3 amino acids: CASSSTTANTEAFF. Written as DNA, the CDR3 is TGCGCCAGCAGCTCTACCACAGCGAACACTGAAGCTTTCTTT.

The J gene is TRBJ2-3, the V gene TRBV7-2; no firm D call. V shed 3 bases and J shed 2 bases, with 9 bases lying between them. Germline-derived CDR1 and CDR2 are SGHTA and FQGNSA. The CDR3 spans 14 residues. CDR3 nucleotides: TGTGCCAGCAGCTTTCGAACGGTCACAGATACGCAGTATTTT. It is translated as CASSFRTVTDTQYF.

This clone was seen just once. CDR3 sequence reads: CASSLASGTLMNTEAFF. CDR3 DNA: TGTGCCAGCAGCTTAGCCTCCGGGACACTTATGAACACTGAAGCTTTCTTT. The chain joins TRBV11-2 to TRBJ1-1; maybe TRBD1 (6 bases). CDR3 length: 17 amino acids. V was clipped by 1 base and J by 0 bases, with 15 bases between them. CDR1 and CDR2 (germline): SGHAT, FQNNGV. Variable domain in full (rest from reference TRBV11-2 and TRBJ1-1): EAGVAQSPRYKIIEKRQSVAFWCNPISGHATLYWYQQILGQGPKLLIQFQNNGVVDDSQLPKDRFSAERLKGVDSTLKIQPAKLEDSAVYLCASSLASGTLMNTEAFFGQGTRLTVV.

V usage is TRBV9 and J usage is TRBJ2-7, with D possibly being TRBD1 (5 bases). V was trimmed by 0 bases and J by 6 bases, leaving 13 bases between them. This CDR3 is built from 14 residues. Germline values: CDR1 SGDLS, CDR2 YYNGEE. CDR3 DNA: TGTGCCAGCAGCGTAGATCACAGGAGTATCGAGCAGTACTTC. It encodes CASSVDHRSIEQYF.

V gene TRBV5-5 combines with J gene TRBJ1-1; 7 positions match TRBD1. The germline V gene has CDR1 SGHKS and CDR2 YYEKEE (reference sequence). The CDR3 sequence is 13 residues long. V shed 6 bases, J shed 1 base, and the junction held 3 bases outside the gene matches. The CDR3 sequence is CASNRDRNTEAFF. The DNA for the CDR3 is TGTGCCAGCAACCGGGACAGGAACACTGAAGCTTTCTTT. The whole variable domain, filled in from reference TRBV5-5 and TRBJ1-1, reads DAGVTQSPTHLIKTRGQQVTLRCSPISGHKSVSWYQQVLGQGPQFIFQYYEKEERGRGNFPDRFSARQFPNYSSELNVNALLLGDSALYLCASNRDRNTEAFFGQGTRLTVV.

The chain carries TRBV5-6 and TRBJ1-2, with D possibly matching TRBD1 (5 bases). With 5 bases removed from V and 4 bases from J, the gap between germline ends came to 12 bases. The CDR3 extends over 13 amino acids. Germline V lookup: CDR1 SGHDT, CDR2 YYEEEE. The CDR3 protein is CASSPTDSYGYTF. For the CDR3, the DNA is TGTGCCAGCAGTCCTACCGACAGCTATGGCTACACCTTC.

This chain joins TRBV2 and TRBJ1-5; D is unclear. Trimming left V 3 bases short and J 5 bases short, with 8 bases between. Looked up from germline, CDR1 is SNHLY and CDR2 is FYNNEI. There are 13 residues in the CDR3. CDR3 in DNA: TGTGCCAGCAGTGACGGGGTTTATCAGCCCCAGCATTTT. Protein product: CASSDGVYQPQHF. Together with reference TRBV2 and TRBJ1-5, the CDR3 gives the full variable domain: EPEVTQTPSHQVTQMGQEVILRCVPISNHLYFYWYRQILGQKVEFLVSFYNNEISEKSEIFDDQFSVERPDGSNFTLKIRSTKLEDSAMYFCASSDGVYQPQHFGDGTRLSIL.

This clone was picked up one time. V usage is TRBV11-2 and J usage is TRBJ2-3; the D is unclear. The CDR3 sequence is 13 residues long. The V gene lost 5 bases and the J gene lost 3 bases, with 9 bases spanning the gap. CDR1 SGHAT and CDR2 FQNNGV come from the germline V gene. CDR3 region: CASSVTGTDTQYF. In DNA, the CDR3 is TGTGCCAGCAGCGTGACGGGTACAGATACGCAGTATTTT.

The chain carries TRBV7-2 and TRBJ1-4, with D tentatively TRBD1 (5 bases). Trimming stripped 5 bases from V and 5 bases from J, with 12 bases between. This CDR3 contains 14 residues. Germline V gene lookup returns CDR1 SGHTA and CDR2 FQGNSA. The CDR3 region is CASSPRAGNEKLFF. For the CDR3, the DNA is TGTGCCAGCAGCCCCCGTGCAGGGAATGAAAAACTGTTTTTT.

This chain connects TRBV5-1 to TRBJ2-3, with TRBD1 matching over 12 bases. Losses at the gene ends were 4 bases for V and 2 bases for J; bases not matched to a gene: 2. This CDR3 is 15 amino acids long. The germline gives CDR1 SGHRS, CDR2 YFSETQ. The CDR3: CASSPGQGATDTQYF. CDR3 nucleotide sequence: TGCGCCAGCAGCCCGGGACAGGGGGCCACAGATACGCAGTATTTT.

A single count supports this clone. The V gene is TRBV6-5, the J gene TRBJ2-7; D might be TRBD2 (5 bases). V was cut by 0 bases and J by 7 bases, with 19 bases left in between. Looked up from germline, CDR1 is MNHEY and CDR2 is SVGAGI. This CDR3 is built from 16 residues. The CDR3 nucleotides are TGTGCCAGCAGTTACTCGAGGCAGGCCGTCTCGGGGGAGCAGTACTTC. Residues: CASSYSRQAVSGEQYF.

The CDR3 loop reads CASSFFSGPSTDTQYF. CDR3 DNA sequence: TGTGCCAGCAGCTTCTTTAGCGGACCAAGCACAGATACGCAGTATTTT. The gene calls are TRBV7-2 and TRBJ2-3, with D perhaps TRBD2 (6 bases). V lost 3 bases and J 0 bases, leaving 13 bases between the germline ends. This CDR3 region has 16 residues. In germline, CDR1 is SGHTA, CDR2 FQGNSA.

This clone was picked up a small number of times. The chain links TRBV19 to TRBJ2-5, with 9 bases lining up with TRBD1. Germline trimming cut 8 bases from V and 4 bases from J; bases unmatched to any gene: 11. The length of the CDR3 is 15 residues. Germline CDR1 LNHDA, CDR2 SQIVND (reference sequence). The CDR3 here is CASSFGTGRRETQYF. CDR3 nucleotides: TGTGCCAGTTCCTTCGGGACAGGGAGGAGAGAGACCCAGTACTTC.

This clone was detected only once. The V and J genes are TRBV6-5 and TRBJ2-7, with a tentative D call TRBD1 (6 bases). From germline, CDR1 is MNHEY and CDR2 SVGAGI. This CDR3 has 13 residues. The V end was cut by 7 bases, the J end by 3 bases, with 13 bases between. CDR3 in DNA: TGTGCCAGCAAAAGGCAGGGGAACTACGAGCAGTACTTC. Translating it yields CASKRQGNYEQYF.

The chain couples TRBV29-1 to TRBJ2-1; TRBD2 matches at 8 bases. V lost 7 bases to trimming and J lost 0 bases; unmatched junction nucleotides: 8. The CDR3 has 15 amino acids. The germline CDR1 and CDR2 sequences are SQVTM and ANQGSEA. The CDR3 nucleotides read TGCAGCGCACGTAGCGGGGTGACCTCCTACAATGAGCAGTTCTTC. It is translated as CSARSGVTSYNEQFF.

CDR3 sequence reads: CASKLSGYTF. The CDR3 DNA reads TGTGCCAGCAAGCTAAGTGGCTACACCTTC. This rearrangement joins TRBV6-5 to TRBJ1-2; D gene ambiguous. This CDR3 region has 10 residues. Germline-derived CDR1 and CDR2 are MNHEY and SVGAGI. V was trimmed by 7 bases and J by 7 bases, leaving 7 bases between them.

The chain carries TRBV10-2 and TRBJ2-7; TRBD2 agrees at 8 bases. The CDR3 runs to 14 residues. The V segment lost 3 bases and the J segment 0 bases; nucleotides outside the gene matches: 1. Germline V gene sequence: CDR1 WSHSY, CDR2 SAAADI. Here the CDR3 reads CASSDRGGSYEQYF. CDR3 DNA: TGCGCCAGCAGTGACCGGGGGGGCTCCTACGAGCAGTACTTC.

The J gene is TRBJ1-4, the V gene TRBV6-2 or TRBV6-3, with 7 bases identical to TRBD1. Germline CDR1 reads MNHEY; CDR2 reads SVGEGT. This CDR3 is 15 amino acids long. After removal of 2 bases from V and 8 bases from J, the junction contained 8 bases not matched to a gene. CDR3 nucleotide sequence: TGTGCCAGCAGTTACCCGTGGGACAGCAGGGAAAAACTGTTTTTT. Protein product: CASSYPWDSREKLFF.

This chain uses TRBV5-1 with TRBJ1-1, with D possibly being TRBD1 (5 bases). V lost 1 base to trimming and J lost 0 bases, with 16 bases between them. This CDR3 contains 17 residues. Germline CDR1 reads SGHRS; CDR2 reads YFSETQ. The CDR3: CASSLFIGQTLNTEAFF. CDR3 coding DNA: TGCGCCAGCAGCTTGTTTATCGGACAAACCTTGAACACTGAAGCTTTCTTT.

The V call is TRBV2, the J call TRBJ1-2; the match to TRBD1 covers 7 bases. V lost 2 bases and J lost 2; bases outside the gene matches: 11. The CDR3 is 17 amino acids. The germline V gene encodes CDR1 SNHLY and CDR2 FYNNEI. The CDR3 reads CASSEPERTGKNYGYTF. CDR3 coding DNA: TGTGCCAGCAGTGAACCAGAGAGGACAGGCAAGAACTATGGCTACACCTTC.

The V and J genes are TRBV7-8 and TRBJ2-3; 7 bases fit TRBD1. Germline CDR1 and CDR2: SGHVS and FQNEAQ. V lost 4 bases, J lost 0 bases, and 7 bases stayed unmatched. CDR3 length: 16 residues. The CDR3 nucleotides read TGTGCCAGCAGCTCAATGGGGACAGTGAGCACAGATACGCAGTATTTT. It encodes CASSSMGTVSTDTQYF.